The 11 T cell receptor beta chains reported below all come from one sample, sequenced in a study of blood T cell repertoires in COVID-19. Clones were sequenced by immunoSEQ multiplex PCR, and TCRdb holds only the in-frame ones, with some missing. In the table there are about 200,000 clones, 80% to 85% of which are singletons. Sequencing was done on a sample of PBMCs or T cells enriched from blood (not recorded which). These receptors were obtained from a man in his forties or fifties who had recovered from COVID-19.

The rearrangement uses TRBV15 and TRBJ1-5; D perhaps matches TRBD1 (6 bases). Trimming removed 0 bases at V and 5 bases at J, with 14 bases between. The V gene's germline CDR1 is LNHNV and CDR2 YYDKDF (reference sequence). The CDR3 is made up of 16 amino acids. This CDR3 is CATSRDIGGGHQPQHF. The CDR3 DNA reads as TGTGCCACCAGCAGAGATATAGGGGGGGGGCATCAGCCCCAGCATTTT.

V is TRBV7-9 and J is TRBJ1-1; 10 bases match TRBD1. This CDR3 has 15 residues. Trimming cost V 1 base and J 3 bases; bases outside gene matches: 2. Germline lookup yields CDR1 SEHNR and CDR2 FQNEAQ (reference sequence). The CDR3 region is CASSLGQGAYTEAFF. In nucleotides, the CDR3 is TGTGCCAGCAGCTTAGGACAGGGGGCATACACTGAAGCTTTCTTT.

The chain carries TRBV5-1 and TRBJ1-1; D is ambiguous. V lost 5 bases, J lost 6 bases, and 14 bases lay in between. This CDR3 spans 13 amino acids. CDR1 SGHRS and CDR2 YFSETQ come from the germline V gene. For the CDR3, the DNA is TGCGCCAGCAGTTTCACCGGGAAAGCTGAAGCTTTCTTT. This sequence encodes CASSFTGKAEAFF.

This chain uses TRBV6-2 or TRBV6-3 with TRBJ1-2, with D maybe TRBD1 (6 bases). CDR3 length: 16 residues. Germline values: CDR1 MNHEY, CDR2 SVGEGT. V dropped 2 bases and J dropped 2 bases, with 15 bases sitting between them. CDR3 sequence (DNA): TGTGCCAGCAGTTACCCGTCGGGGGGGCTCAACTATGGCTACACCTTC. Protein sequence: CASSYPSGGLNYGYTF.

The V and J genes are TRBV10-3 and TRBJ2-1, with D maybe TRBD2 (6 bases). Trimming pared 2 bases from V and 6 bases from J, leaving 11 bases between. From germline, CDR1 is ENHRY and CDR2 SYGVKD. The CDR3 runs 14 residues. CDR3 DNA: TGTGCCATCAGTGAGCGGGGGTCTTTCAATGAGCAGTTCTTC. Translation: CAISERGSFNEQFF.

The DNA for the CDR3 is TGTGCCAGCAGCTCGTCGACAGGCTACGAGCAGTACTTC. This codes for CASSSSTGYEQYF. This sequence joins TRBV7-2 and TRBJ2-7; TRBD1 is a possible D gene (6 bases). V dropped 4 bases and J dropped 3 bases, with 10 bases sitting between them. Germline V CDR1 and CDR2: SGHTA, FQGNSA. The CDR3 has 13 residues.

The chain combines TRBV7-2 with TRBJ1-2; 9 bases agree with TRBD1. Germline values: CDR1 SGHTA, CDR2 FQGNSA. The CDR3 loop spans 16 amino acids. V gave up 5 bases and J gave up 7 bases; unmatched junction bases: 14. The CDR3 nucleotides read TGTGCCAGCAGCCTTTTACAGGGGGCCACTCTGCGTGGCTACACCTTC. Amino acid sequence: CASSLLQGATLRGYTF.

The V call is TRBV3-1 (or the pseudogene TRBV3-2), the J call TRBJ2-3; D perhaps matches TRBD1 (6 bases). In germline, CDR1 is LGHDT, CDR2 YNNKEL (reference sequence). V lost 6 bases, J lost 6 bases, and 16 bases lay in between. This CDR3 has 14 amino acids. The CDR3, as DNA: TGTGCCAGCAGTGATAACGCAAGGGGGGATACGCAGTATTTT. The encoded protein is CASSDNARGDTQYF.

This clone appeared a single time. The rearrangement joins TRBV6-5 to TRBJ1-2; D may be TRBD1 (6 bases). V gave up 5 bases and J gave up 4 bases, with 14 bases separating them. Germline V gene lookup returns CDR1 MNHEY and CDR2 SVGAGI. The CDR3 loop spans 14 amino acids. The CDR3 loop reads CASSTGPGSYGYTF. The CDR3 nucleotides read TGTGCCAGCAGTACAGGGCCGGGTAGCTATGGCTACACCTTC.

This chain links TRBV27 with TRBJ1-5, with 7 bases matching TRBD1. With V trimmed by 6 bases and J by 2 bases, 4 bases remained unmatched. CDR1 is MNHEY and CDR2 is SMNVEV in the germline V gene (reference sequence). This CDR3 has 14 amino acids. This CDR3 reads CASSLTGRNQPQHF. DNA of the CDR3: TGTGCCAGCAGCCTGACAGGGCGCAATCAGCCCCAGCATTTT.

With respect to this clone: Relative to the germline gene, one junction end is altered; a read error may explain this. CDR3 amino acids: CASSPGQANTGELFF. For the CDR3, the DNA is TGTGCTAGCAGCCCCGGACAGGCGAACACCGGGGAGCTGTTTTTT. The genes are TRBV7-7 and TRBJ2-2; 7 nucleotides agree with TRBD1. CDR1 SSHAT and CDR2 FNYEAQ come from the germline V gene (reference sequence). The CDR3 covers 15 residues.